This paragraph reports one T cell receptor beta chain. Measured with immunoSEQ multiplex PCR; TCRdb has only the in-frame clones, and not every one. In the table there are 150,000 to 200,000 clones, over 65% of which are singletons. These data originate in a study of blood T cell repertoires in COVID-19. Germline V gene lookup returns CDR1 SNHLY and CDR2 FYNNEI. The ends lost 5 bases at V and 5 bases at J; junction bases unmatched: 5. The CDR3 has 14 residues. The V call is TRBV2, the J call TRBJ1-5, with 8 bases aligning to TRBD1. Sequences were obtained from peripheral blood. This clonotype originated in a woman of 80 years or more with acute or convalescent COVID-19. CDR3 loop: CASSQTGVYQPQHF. CDR3 bases: TGTGCCAGCAGTCAGACAGGGGTTTATCAGCCCCAGCATTTT.